The 9 T cell receptor beta chains reported below all come from one sample, sequenced in a study of T cells in Graves' hyperthyroidism and ophthalmopathy. RNA transcripts provided the source from which TCR beta CDR3 regions were amplified. First-round RT-PCR of the TCR CDR3 relied on the HTBI primer set. MiXCR was run by TCRdb on the multiplex PCR reads, yielding one entry per CDR3 protein. The table has a few hundred thousand distinct CDR3 sequences, 14% seen once. Sequencing used blood. These receptor sequences come from a woman between 18 and 30 years old with Graves' hyperthyroidism.

This clonotype appeared many times. V is TRBV2 and J is TRBJ2-1, with a tentative D call TRBD2 (7 bases). The CDR3 length is 15 residues. V was pared by 11 bases and J by 4 bases, with 21 bases between. The germline gives CDR1 SNHLY, CDR2 FYNNEI. The CDR3 DNA follows: TGTGCCTCGGGGGGAGCCAGGGGACCTTACAATGAGCAGTTCTTC. Amino acids: CASGGARGPYNEQFF.

This chain joins TRBV3-1 and TRBJ2-1, with 13 bases lining up with TRBD2. This CDR3 has 18 residues. The ends lost 4 bases at V and 6 bases at J; junction bases unmatched: 12. The germline gives CDR1 LGHDT, CDR2 YNNKEL (reference sequence). CDR3 DNA sequence: TGTGCCAGCAGCCCTTACCTAGGACTAGCGGGAGTCTCCAATGAGCAGTTCTTC. Amino acid sequence: CASSPYLGLAGVSNEQFF.

The V and J genes are TRBV7-3 and TRBJ2-5, with 10 bases matching TRBD2. The CDR3 sequence is 14 residues long. Germline CDR1 and CDR2: SGHTA and FQGTGA. V was pared by 5 bases and J by 5 bases, with 5 bases of the junction left unmatched. The DNA of the CDR3 is TGTGCCAGCAGCCCGCAGGGACTAGCGGAGACCCAGTACTTC. As protein: CASSPQGLAETQYF.

As regards this clonotype: A much more abundant neighbour one base away suggests this may be a read error. The chain joins TRBV28 to TRBJ2-2, with 7 bases fitting TRBD2. The CDR3 covers 15 residues. The V gene end was trimmed by 5 bases and the J gene end by 2 bases; junction bases not matched to a gene: 5. Germline V CDR1 and CDR2: MDHEN, SYDVKM. Here the CDR3 reads CASSVTGGNTGELFF. The DNA for the CDR3 is TGTGCCAGCAGTGTCACGGGAGGAAACACCGGGGAGCTGTTTTTT.

This clonotype was recorded at least ten times. V and J are TRBV9 and TRBJ1-1; TRBD1 aligns across 8 bases. In germline, CDR1 is SGDLS, CDR2 YYNGEE. V was pared by 3 bases and J by 3 bases, with 7 bases of the junction left unmatched. CDR3 length: 15 residues. The CDR3 nucleotides are TGTGCCAGCAGCGCATCCGGACAGGGCGACACTGAAGCTTTCTTT. It specifies CASSASGQGDTEAFF.

The chain employs TRBV29-1 and TRBJ1-2; 10 nucleotides agree with TRBD1. V shed 6 bases and J 7 bases; nucleotides not matched to a gene: 8. This CDR3 comprises 13 residues. The germline gives CDR1 SQVTM, CDR2 ANQGSEA. CDR3 coding DNA: TGCAGCGTGTCTCGACAGGGGGCGAGTGGCTACACCTTC. Protein: CSVSRQGASGYTF.

This clonotype was observed a handful of times. V is TRBV9 and J is TRBJ2-4, with TRBD1 identical over 11 bases. J was trimmed by 8 bases and V by 3 bases; bases with no gene match: 4. There are 14 residues in the CDR3. Germline CDR1 and CDR2: SGDLS and YYNGEE. CDR3 loop: CASSGGDRGDIQYF. The CDR3 coding sequence is TGTGCCAGCAGCGGCGGGGACAGGGGGGACATTCAGTACTTC.

This chain connects TRBV20-1 to TRBJ1-2; D is uncertain. CDR3 size: 10 residues. Germline V gene data show CDR1 as DFQATT and CDR2 as SNEGSKA (reference sequence). Trimming stripped 0 bases from V and 6 bases from J, with 2 bases between. CDR3: CSARDDGYTF. Written as DNA, the CDR3 is TGCAGTGCTAGAGATGATGGCTACACCTTC.

This clonotype was seen many times. This chain uses TRBV19 with TRBJ1-5, with D possibly matching TRBD1 (5 bases). The germline gives CDR1 LNHDA, CDR2 SQIVND (reference sequence). CDR3 length equals 16 residues. The V end was cut by 3 bases, the J end by 3 bases, with 15 bases between. The DNA of the CDR3 is TGTGCCAGTAGTATTGGGGGTCGGTACAACAATCAGCCCCAGCATTTT. Its translation is CASSIGGRYNNQPQHF.